The 20 T cell receptor beta chains reported below all come from one sample, sequenced in a study of T cells after yellow fever vaccination. TCRdb reprocessed the 5' RACE reads via MiXCR and lists one record per CDR3 protein. This sample carries hundreds of thousands of distinct CDR3 sequences, 9% to 15% of them seen once, and the ten largest clones take 15%. The material was PBMCs, obtained on the day of the yellow fever booster vaccination. These receptors were taken from a man between 25 and 39 years old who received the YFV17D yellow fever vaccine.

In this sample, this clonotype turned up a few times. This chain joins TRBV10-3 and TRBJ1-5; D unclear. Germline lookup yields CDR1 ENHRY and CDR2 SYGVKD. Deletions cut 7 bases from V and 0 bases from J, with 10 bases between. The CDR3 runs to 14 residues. CDR3 protein: CAINSDHSNQPQHF. In DNA form, the CDR3 reads TGTGCCATCAACTCTGATCATAGCAATCAGCCCCAGCATTTT.

The chain joins TRBV6-1 to TRBJ2-1; D might be TRBD1 or TRBD2, each matching 5 bases. Trimming took 6 bases from V and 0 from J, leaving 15 bases between them. Germline loops: CDR1 MNHNS, CDR2 SASEGT. The CDR3 has 16 residues. CDR3 in amino acids: CASSPSWDRSYNEQFF. The CDR3 DNA is TGTGCCAGCAGCCCCTCGTGGGACCGCTCCTACAATGAGCAGTTCTTC.

This clonotype was seen many times. The chain has TRBV5-1 and TRBJ2-1, with 10 nucleotides matching TRBD2. Germline V gene lookup returns CDR1 SGHRS and CDR2 YFSETQ. CDR3 length: 16 amino acids. J lost 6 bases, V lost 4 bases, and 10 bases had no gene match. Here the CDR3 reads CASSLQAGGPGNEQFF. The CDR3 coding sequence is TGCGCCAGCAGCCTCCAAGCGGGAGGGCCCGGCAATGAGCAGTTCTTC.

The gene calls are TRBV5-4 and TRBJ2-1; 10 bases are a match to TRBD2. Germline V gives CDR1 SGHNT, CDR2 YYREEE (reference sequence). The CDR3 spans 16 residues. V was pared by 0 bases and J by 10 bases, with 10 bases of the junction left unmatched. CDR3 residues: CASSLAGASGSGEQFF. CDR3 DNA sequence: TGTGCCAGCAGCTTGGCCGGGGCTAGCGGGAGCGGAGAGCAGTTCTTC.

The V gene is TRBV20-1, the J gene TRBJ2-1; D gene uncertain. The CDR3 is made up of 14 amino acids. The V gene's germline CDR1 is DFQATT and CDR2 SNEGSKA (reference sequence). Between the trimmed V and J ends, which lost 6 bases and 0 bases, there was a span of 12 bases. CDR3 DNA: TGCAGTGCCCCCCGAGCCAACTCCTACAATGAGCAGTTCTTC. Translation gives CSAPRANSYNEQFF.

This clonotype has a count of ten or more. The rearrangement joins TRBV29-1 to TRBJ2-7; D is possibly TRBD1 or TRBD2 (6 bases each). Germline-derived CDR1 and CDR2 are SQVTM and ANQGSEA. V lost 0 bases and J 2 bases, leaving 14 bases between the germline ends. The length of the CDR3 is 15 residues. The CDR3 DNA reads as TGCAGCGTTGAAGACCCAGAGGGGGGAACCTACGAGCAGTACTTC. Translation: CSVEDPEGGTYEQYF.

V usage is TRBV7-2 and J usage is TRBJ2-2, with D maybe TRBD1 (6 bases). The CDR3 covers 14 residues. Germline V gene data show CDR1 as SGHTA and CDR2 as FQGNSA. Trimming stripped 5 bases from V and 6 bases from J, with 13 bases between. CDR3 in amino acids: CASSETGSPGELFF. CDR3 bases: TGTGCCAGCAGCGAAACAGGGTCTCCCGGGGAGCTGTTTTTT.

The chain links TRBV30 to TRBJ2-2; D remains unclear. Germline values: CDR1 GTSNPN, CDR2 SVGIG (reference sequence). The CDR3 has 13 residues. Between the trimmed V and J ends, which lost 3 bases and 2 bases, there was a span of 7 bases. The CDR3 nucleotides read TGTGCCTGGAGGACGGCTAACACCGGGGAGCTGTTTTTT. This gives the protein CAWRTANTGELFF.

The chain joins TRBV7-6 to TRBJ2-6; D perhaps matches TRBD2 (5 bases). This CDR3 is 16 amino acids long. The germline CDR1 and CDR2 sequences are SGHVS and FNYEAQ. The germline V and J ends were trimmed by 0 bases and 3 bases, with 9 bases remaining between them. The CDR3, as DNA: TGTGCCAGCAGCTTAGCCTCTAGCTTTGGGGCCAACGTCCTGACTTTC. This translates into CASSLASSFGANVLTF.

V gene TRBV28 combines with J gene TRBJ1-3; D gene ambiguous. Per the germline V gene, CDR1 is MDHEN and CDR2 is SYDVKM. CDR3 size: 15 residues. The V and J ends lost 4 bases and 4 bases respectively, with 14 bases between them. The CDR3 sequence: CASSWSNARGNTIYF. The CDR3 DNA follows: TGTGCCAGCAGTTGGTCGAACGCAAGGGGAAACACCATATATTTT.

This clonotype was picked up a small number of times. This chain uses TRBV27 with TRBJ2-3; TRBD2 might be the D (6 bases). Trimming pared 2 bases from V and 0 bases from J, leaving 9 bases between. The CDR3 is 15 residues long. CDR1 and CDR2 from the germline V gene are MNHEY and SMNVEV (reference sequence). The CDR3 DNA is TGTGCCAGCAGTTTAGAGGGGACTAGCACAGATACGCAGTATTTT. Translated, it gives CASSLEGTSTDTQYF.

A few counts support this clonotype. The V call is TRBV30, the J call TRBJ2-2; 8 bases map to TRBD1. Germline V lookup: CDR1 GTSNPN, CDR2 SVGIG (reference sequence). V was pared by 3 bases and J by 7 bases, with 4 bases of the junction left unmatched. This CDR3 region has 13 residues. CDR3 sequence (DNA): TGTGCCTGGAGCAGGGGGCATAACGGGGAGCTGTTTTTT. It is translated as CAWSRGHNGELFF.

This clonotype turned up a few times. V is TRBV12-5 and J is TRBJ2-2; either TRBD1 or TRBD2 may supply D (5 bases each). Germline V gene data show CDR1 as LGHNT and CDR2 as FRNRAP. The CDR3 covers 17 residues. V lost 6 bases, J lost 7 bases, and 24 bases lay in between. The CDR3 sequence is CASGPQIPGQLNGELFF. The CDR3 DNA reads TGTGCTAGTGGCCCACAGATCCCGGGGCAGCTAAACGGGGAGCTGTTTTTT.

This clonotype was seen a single time. The chain has TRBV12-3 or TRBV12-4 and TRBJ2-1; D remains ambiguous. V lost 3 bases and J 10 bases, leaving 13 bases between the germline ends. This CDR3 region has 13 residues. CDR3 in DNA: TGTGCCAGCAGTTTTTCCCTTGAGAGAGAGCAGTTCTTC. Translating it yields CASSFSLEREQFF.

The chain carries TRBV25-1 and TRBJ2-1, with D maybe TRBD2 (6 bases). This CDR3 contains 14 residues. V shed 2 bases and J shed 8 bases, with 13 bases lying between them. From germline, CDR1 is MGHDK and CDR2 SYGVNS. The CDR3 DNA reads as TGTGCCAGCAGTGAAGCGGGCGGGGTAGATGAGCAGTTCTTC. Protein sequence: CASSEAGGVDEQFF.

This chain connects TRBV20-1 to TRBJ2-7; tentatively, D is TRBD2 (5 bases). The V gene's germline CDR1 is DFQATT and CDR2 SNEGSKA (reference sequence). Trimming took 0 bases from V and 2 from J, leaving 11 bases between them. The CDR3 runs to 14 residues. The CDR3 protein is CSARDLGVAYEQYF. The DNA for the CDR3 is TGCAGTGCTAGAGATCTCGGGGTCGCCTACGAGCAGTACTTC.

The chain uses TRBV12-3 or TRBV12-4 and TRBJ2-1, with TRBD2 matching 12 bases. The CDR3 covers 15 residues. V shed 5 bases and J 7 bases; nucleotides not matched to a gene: 6. CDR3 DNA: TGTGCCAGCAGTGAGGGACTAGCGGGTCGTAATGAGCAGTTCTTC. Its translation: CASSEGLAGRNEQFF.

The table lists this clonotype with a few counts. The chain is built from TRBV29-1 and TRBJ1-1; the D is unclear. CDR1 SQVTM and CDR2 ANQGSEA come from the germline V gene. Trimming removed 4 bases at V and 3 bases at J, with 9 bases between. The CDR3 contains 12 residues. As DNA, the CDR3 is TGCAGCGTTGTCGACGGGGACACTGAAGCTTTCTTT. Translation: CSVVDGDTEAFF. Based on the CDR3 plus reference TRBV29-1 and TRBJ1-1, the full variable domain is SAVISQKPSRDICQRGTSLTIQCQVDSQVTMMFWYRQQPGQSLTLIATANQGSEATYESGFVIDKFPISRPNLTFSTLTVSNMSPEDSSIYLCSVVDGDTEAFFGQGTRLTVV.

This clonotype was seen more than once but under ten times. Written as DNA, the CDR3 is TGTGCCAGTAGTAAGCGGGACAGTCGAAAGTGGAGGGAGACCCAGTACTTC. Translating it yields CASSKRDSRKWRETQYF. The J gene is TRBJ2-5, the V gene TRBV19; D possibly uses TRBD1 or TRBD2 (7 bases each). Trimming took off 4 bases at V and 5 bases at J, with 23 bases between the two ends. The germline gives CDR1 LNHDA, CDR2 SQIVND (reference sequence). The length of the CDR3 is 17 residues. Together with reference TRBV19 and TRBJ2-5, the CDR3 gives the full variable domain: DGGITQSPKYLFRKEGQNVTLSCEQNLNHDAMYWYRQDPGQGLRLIYYSQIVNDFQKGDIAEGYSVSREKKESFPLTVTSAQKNPTAFYLCASSKRDSRKWRETQYFGPGTRLLVL.

The V call is TRBV6-5, the J call TRBJ2-7; TRBD1 is a possible D gene (6 bases). Germline V gene sequence: CDR1 MNHEY, CDR2 SVGAGI. V lost 2 bases, J lost 0 bases, and 8 bases lay in between. This CDR3 has 14 amino acids. This CDR3 reads CASSYTGSSYEQYF. CDR3 in DNA: TGTGCCAGCAGTTACACAGGGAGCTCCTACGAGCAGTACTTC.